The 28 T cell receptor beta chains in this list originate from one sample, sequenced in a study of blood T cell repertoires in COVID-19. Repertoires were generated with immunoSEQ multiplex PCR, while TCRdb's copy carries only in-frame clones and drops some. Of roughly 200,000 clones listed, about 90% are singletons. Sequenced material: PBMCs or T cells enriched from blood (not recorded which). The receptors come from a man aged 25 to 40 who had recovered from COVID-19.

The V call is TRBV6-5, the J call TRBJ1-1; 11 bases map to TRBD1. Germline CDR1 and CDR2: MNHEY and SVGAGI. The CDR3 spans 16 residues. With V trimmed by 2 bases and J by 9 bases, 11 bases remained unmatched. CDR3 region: CASSYRMGQGEPKAFF. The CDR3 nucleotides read TGTGCCAGCAGTTACCGGATGGGACAGGGGGAACCGAAAGCTTTCTTT.

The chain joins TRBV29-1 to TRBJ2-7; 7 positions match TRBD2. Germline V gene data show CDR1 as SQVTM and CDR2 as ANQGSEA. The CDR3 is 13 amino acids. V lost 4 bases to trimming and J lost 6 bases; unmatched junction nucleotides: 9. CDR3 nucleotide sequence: TGCAGCGTTGCTAAGGCGGGAGAGGCCGAGCAGTACTTC. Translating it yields CSVAKAGEAEQYF.

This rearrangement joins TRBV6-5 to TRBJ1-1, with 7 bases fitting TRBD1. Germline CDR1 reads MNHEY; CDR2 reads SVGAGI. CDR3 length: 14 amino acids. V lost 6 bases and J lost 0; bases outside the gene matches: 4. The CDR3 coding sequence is TGTGCCAGCAGCCGGGACAGCTTGAACACTGAAGCTTTCTTT. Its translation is CASSRDSLNTEAFF.

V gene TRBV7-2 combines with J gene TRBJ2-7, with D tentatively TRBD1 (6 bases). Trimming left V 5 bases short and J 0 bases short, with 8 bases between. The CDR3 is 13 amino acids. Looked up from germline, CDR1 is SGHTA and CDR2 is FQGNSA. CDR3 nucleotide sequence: TGTGCCAGCAGCCGGGACATCTCCTACGAGCAGTACTTC. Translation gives CASSRDISYEQYF.

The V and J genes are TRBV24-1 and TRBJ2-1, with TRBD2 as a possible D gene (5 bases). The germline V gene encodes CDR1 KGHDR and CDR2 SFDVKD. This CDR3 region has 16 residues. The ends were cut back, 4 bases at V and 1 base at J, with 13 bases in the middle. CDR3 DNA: TGTGCCACCAGTGACCTAGACCCGGGGTCCTACAATGAGCAGTTCTTC. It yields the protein CATSDLDPGSYNEQFF.

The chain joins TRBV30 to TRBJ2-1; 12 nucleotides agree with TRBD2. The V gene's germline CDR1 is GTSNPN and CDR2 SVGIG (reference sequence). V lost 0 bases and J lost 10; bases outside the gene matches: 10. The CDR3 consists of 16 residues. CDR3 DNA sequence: TGTGCCTGGAGTGTACCGTCTAGCGGGAGGGCGGGAGAGCAGTTCTTC. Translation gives CAWSVPSSGRAGEQFF.

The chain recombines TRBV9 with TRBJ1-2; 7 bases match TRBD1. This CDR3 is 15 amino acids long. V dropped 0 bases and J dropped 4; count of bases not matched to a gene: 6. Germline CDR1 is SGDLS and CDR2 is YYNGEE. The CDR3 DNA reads TGTGCCAGCAGCGTAGAATCAGGGGGTTCCTATGGCTACACCTTC. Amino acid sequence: CASSVESGGSYGYTF.

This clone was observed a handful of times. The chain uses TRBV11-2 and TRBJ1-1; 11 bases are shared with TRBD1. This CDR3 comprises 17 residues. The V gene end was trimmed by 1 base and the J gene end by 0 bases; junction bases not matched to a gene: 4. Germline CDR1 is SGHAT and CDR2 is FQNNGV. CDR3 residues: CASSLGTGGYMNTEAFF. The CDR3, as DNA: TGTGCCAGCAGCTTAGGGACAGGGGGCTACATGAACACTGAAGCTTTCTTT.

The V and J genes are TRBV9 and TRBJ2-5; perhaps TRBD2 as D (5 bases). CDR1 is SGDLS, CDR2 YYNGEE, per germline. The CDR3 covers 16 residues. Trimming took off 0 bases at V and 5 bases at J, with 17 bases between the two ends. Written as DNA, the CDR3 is TGTGCCAGCAGCGTAGATTGGCTAGCTGGAGTGGAGACCCAGTACTTC. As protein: CASSVDWLAGVETQYF.

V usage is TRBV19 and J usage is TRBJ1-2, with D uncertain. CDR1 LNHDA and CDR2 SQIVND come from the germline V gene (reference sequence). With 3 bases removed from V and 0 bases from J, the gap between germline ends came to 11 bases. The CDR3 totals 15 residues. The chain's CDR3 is CASSISTEANYGYTF. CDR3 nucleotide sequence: TGTGCCAGTAGTATTTCGACGGAGGCTAACTATGGCTACACCTTC.

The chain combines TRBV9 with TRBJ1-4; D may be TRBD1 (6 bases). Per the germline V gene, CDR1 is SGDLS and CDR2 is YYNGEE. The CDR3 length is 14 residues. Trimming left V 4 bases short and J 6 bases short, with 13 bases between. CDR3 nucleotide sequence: TGTGCCAGCAGCCGCTTCAGGGGCGATGAAAAACTGTTTTTT. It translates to CASSRFRGDEKLFF. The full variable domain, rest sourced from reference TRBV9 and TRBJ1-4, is DSGVTQTPKHLITATGQRVTLRCSPRSGDLSVYWYQQSLDQGLQFLIQYYNGEERAKGNILERFSAQQFPDLHSELNLSSLELGDSALYFCASSRFRGDEKLFFGSGTQLSVL.

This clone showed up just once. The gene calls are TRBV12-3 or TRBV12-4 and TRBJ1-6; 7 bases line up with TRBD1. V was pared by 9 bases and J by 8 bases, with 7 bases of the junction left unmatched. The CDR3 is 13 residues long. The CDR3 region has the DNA TGTGCCAGTAAGGGGCAGGGGGATTCACCCCTCCACTTT. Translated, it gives CASKGQGDSPLHF.

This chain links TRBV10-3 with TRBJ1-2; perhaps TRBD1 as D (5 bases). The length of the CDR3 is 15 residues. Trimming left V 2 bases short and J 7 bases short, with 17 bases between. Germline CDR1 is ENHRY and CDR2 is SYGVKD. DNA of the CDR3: TGTGCCATCAGTGAGGACCATTTCCAGGGAGGTGGCTACACCTTC. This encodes CAISEDHFQGGGYTF.

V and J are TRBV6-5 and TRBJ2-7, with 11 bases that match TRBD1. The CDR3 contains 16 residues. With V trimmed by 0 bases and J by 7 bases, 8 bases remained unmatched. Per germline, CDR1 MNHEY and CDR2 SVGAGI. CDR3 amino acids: CASSYSAGTGGWEQYF. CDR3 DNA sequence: TGTGCCAGCAGTTACTCGGCGGGGACAGGGGGGTGGGAGCAGTACTTC.

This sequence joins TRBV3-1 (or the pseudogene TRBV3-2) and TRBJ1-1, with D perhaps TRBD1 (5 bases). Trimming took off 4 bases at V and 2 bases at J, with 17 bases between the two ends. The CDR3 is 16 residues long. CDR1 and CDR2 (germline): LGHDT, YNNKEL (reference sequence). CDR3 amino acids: CASSRPGPGYNTEAFF. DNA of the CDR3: TGTGCCAGCAGCCGACCCGGGCCAGGGTATAACACTGAAGCTTTCTTT.

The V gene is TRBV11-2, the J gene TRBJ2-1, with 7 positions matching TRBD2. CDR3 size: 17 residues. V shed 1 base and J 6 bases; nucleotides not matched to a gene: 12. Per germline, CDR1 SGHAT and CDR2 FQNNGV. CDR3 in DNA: TGTGCCAGCAGCTTAGTAGTAGGCGGGAGCCTACCCAATGAGCAGTTCTTC. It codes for CASSLVVGGSLPNEQFF. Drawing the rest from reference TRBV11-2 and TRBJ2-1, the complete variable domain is EAGVAQSPRYKIIEKRQSVAFWCNPISGHATLYWYQQILGQGPKLLIQFQNNGVVDDSQLPKDRFSAERLKGVDSTLKIQPAKLEDSAVYLCASSLVVGGSLPNEQFFGPGTRLTVL.

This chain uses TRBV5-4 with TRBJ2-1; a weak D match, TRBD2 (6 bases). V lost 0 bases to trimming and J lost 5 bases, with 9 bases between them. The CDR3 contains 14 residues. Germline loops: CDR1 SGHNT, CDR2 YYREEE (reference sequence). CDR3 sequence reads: CASSLVLANNEQFF. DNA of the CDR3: TGTGCCAGCAGCTTGGTACTAGCCAACAATGAGCAGTTCTTC.

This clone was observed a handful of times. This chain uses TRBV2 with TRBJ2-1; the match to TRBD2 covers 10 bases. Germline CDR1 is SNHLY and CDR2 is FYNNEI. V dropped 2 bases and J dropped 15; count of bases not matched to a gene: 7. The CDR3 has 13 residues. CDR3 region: CASSELAGEGPFF. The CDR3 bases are TGTGCCAGCAGTGAACTAGCGGGAGAGGGGCCGTTCTTC.

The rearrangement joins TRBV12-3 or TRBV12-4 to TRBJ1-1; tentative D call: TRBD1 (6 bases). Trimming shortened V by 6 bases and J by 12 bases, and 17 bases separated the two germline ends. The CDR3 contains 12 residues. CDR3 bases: TGTGCCAGCAGCTCCCGGACAGTGTGGTCTTTCTTT. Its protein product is CASSSRTVWSFF.

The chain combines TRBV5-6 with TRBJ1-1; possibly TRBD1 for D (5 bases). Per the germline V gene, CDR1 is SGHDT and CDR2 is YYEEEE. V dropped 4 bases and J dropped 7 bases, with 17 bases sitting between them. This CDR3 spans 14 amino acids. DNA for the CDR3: TGTGCCAGCAGCCCCCGGGGGGTAACGTTTGAAGCTTTCTTT. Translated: CASSPRGVTFEAFF.

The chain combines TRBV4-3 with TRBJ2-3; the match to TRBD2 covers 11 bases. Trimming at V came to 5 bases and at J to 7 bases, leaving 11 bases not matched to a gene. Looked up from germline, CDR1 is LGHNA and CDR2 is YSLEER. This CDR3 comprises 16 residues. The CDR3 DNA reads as TGCGCCAGCAGCGGGGGAACTAGCGGGAGTTCAAATACGCAGTATTTT. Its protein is CASSGGTSGSSNTQYF.

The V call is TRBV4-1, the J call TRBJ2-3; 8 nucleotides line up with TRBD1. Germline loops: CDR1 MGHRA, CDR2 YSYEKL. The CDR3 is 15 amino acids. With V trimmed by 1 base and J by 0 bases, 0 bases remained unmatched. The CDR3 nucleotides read TGCGCCAGCAGCCAAGCAGGGGGCAGCACAGATACGCAGTATTTT. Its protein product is CASSQAGGSTDTQYF.

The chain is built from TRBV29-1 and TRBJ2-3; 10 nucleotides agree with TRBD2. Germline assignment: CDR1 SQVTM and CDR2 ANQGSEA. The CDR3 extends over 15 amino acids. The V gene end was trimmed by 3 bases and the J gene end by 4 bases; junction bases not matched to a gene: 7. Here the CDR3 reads CSVEGASGSADTQYF. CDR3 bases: TGCAGCGTTGAGGGGGCTAGCGGGAGCGCAGATACGCAGTATTTT.

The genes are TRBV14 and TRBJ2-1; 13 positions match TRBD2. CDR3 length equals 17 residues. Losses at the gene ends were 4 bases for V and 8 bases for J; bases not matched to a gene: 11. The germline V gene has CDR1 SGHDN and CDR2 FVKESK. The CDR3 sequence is CASSRELAGGPPDEQFF. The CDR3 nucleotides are TGTGCCAGCAGCCGAGAACTAGCGGGAGGGCCCCCCGATGAGCAGTTCTTC.

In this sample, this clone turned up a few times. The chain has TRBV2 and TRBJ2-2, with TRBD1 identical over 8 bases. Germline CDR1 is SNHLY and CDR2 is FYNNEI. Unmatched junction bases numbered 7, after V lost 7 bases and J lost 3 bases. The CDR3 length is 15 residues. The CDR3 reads CASTGQGGDTGELFF. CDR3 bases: TGTGCCAGCACCGGACAGGGTGGGGACACCGGGGAGCTGTTTTTT.

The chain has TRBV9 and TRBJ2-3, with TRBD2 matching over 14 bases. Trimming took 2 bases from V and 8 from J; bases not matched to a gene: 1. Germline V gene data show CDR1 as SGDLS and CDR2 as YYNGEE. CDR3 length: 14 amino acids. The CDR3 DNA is TGTGCCAGCAGCGTGGGGACTAGCGGGGGTACGCAGTATTTT. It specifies CASSVGTSGGTQYF.

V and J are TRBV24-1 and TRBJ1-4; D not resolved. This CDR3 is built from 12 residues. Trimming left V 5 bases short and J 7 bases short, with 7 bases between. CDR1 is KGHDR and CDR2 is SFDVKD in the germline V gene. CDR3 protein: CATSVTGEKLFF. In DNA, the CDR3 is TGTGCCACCAGTGTGACGGGTGAAAAACTGTTTTTT.

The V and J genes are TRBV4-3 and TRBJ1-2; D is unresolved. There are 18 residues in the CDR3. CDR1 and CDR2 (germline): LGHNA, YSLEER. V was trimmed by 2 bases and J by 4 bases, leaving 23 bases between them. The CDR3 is CASSQNLFGSPFIYGYTF. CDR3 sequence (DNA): TGCGCCAGCAGCCAAAACCTTTTCGGGAGCCCCTTCATCTATGGCTACACCTTC.